What follows are 14 T cell receptor beta chains derived from one specimen sequenced in a study of tumor-infiltrating lymphocytes in primary liver carcinoma. TCR beta cDNA was prepared out of 500 ng total RNA by means of a constant-region primer. Libraries for TCR beta were built through three nested multiplex PCR rounds, which together made up a slightly modified ARM-PCR procedure. A C-beta reverse primer and TRBV1-TRBV30 forward primers served in each of the first two PCR rounds, at 9 to 10 cycles apiece. TCRdb re-analysed the multiplex PCR reads in MiXCR, keeping a single row per CDR3 protein. The repertoire consists of 330,000 or so distinct CDR3 sequences, with 65% occurring once and the leading ten covering about 6%. RNA isolated from unsorted whole blood supplied the blood RNA, with germline DNA also extracted. Sequenced input: peripheral blood. All receptors derive from a man aged 35 to 55 with primary liver carcinoma and hepatitis B virus infection.

The chain carries TRBV11-2 and TRBJ2-5; 7 positions agree with TRBD2. The CDR3 is made up of 15 amino acids. Germline lookup yields CDR1 SGHAT and CDR2 FQNNGV. J gave up 5 bases and V 2 bases, and 8 bases lay outside the gene matches. The CDR3 spells CASSLYRGDEETQYF. The CDR3 nucleotides are TGTGCCAGCAGCTTATATCGGGGGGACGAGGAGACCCAGTACTTC.

This clonotype was seen many times. The chain carries TRBV11-2 and TRBJ2-7; D possibly uses TRBD1 or TRBD2 (6 bases each). V was trimmed by 5 bases and J by 6 bases, leaving 17 bases between them. Germline CDR1 is SGHAT and CDR2 is FQNNGV. The CDR3 has 14 amino acids. This CDR3 reads CASSQGTGAVEQYF. For the CDR3, the DNA is TGTGCCAGCAGCCAGGGGACGGGAGCGGTCGAGCAGTACTTC.

The V gene is TRBV5-1, the J gene TRBJ2-3; 8 nucleotides match TRBD2. V gave up 1 base and J gave up 0 bases; unmatched junction bases: 4. Germline loops: CDR1 SGHRS, CDR2 YFSETQ. The CDR3 has 16 amino acids. CDR3 sequence (DNA): TGCGCCAGCAGCTTGACGGCGGGAGGCAGCACAGATACGCAGTATTTT. Translation gives CASSLTAGGSTDTQYF.

As for this clonotype: This may be a read error: a much more frequent sequence differs by one nucleotide. The V call is TRBV6-1, the J call TRBJ2-5; no clear D. The germline CDR1 and CDR2 sequences are MNHNS and SASEGT. CDR3 length: 12 amino acids. CDR3 in DNA: TGTACCAGCAGTGAATGGGGTCCGAGCCAGTACTTC. As protein: CTSSEWGPSQYF.

Worth noting for this clonotype: At one boundary the junction diverges from the germline segment, which might be a read error. CDR3 sequence reads: CVSSKLYNEQFF. The CDR3 nucleotides are TGTGTCAGCAGTAAGCTTTACAATGAGCAGTTCTTC. The chain employs TRBV6-2 or TRBV6-3 and TRBJ2-1; D is undetermined. The CDR3 totals 12 residues. CDR1 is MNHEY, CDR2 SVGEGT, per germline.

As regards this clonotype: This may be a read error: a much more frequent sequence differs by one nucleotide. The chain has TRBV6-5 and TRBJ2-2; TRBD2 matches at 9 bases. Per germline, CDR1 MNHEY and CDR2 SVGAGI. The CDR3 contains 18 residues. This CDR3 is CAGRLGLLAGTGTGELFF. DNA for the CDR3: TGTGCCGGCAGATTGGGCTTGCTAGCGGGAACGGGCACCGGGGAGCTGTTTTTT.

This clonotype was observed a few times. This chain joins TRBV5-6 and TRBJ1-1, with D possibly TRBD1 on 6 matching bases. The CDR3 runs to 17 residues. Germline values: CDR1 SGHDT, CDR2 YYEEEE. V gave up 0 bases and J gave up 4 bases, with 19 bases separating them. Here the CDR3 DNA reads TGTGCCAGCAGCTTGGCGGAGGAGGGGGTATTTGGCACTGAAGCTTTCTTT. Translating gives CASSLAEEGVFGTEAFF.

This clonotype was counted many times. The chain couples TRBV6-6 to TRBJ2-1; weak D call: TRBD1 (6 bases). The length of the CDR3 is 15 residues. CDR1 MNHNY and CDR2 SVGAGI come from the germline V gene (reference sequence). V lost 0 bases, J lost 4 bases, and 10 bases lay in between. The DNA for the CDR3 is TGTGCCAGCAGTTACTCCTCGACAGGATACAATGAGCAGTTCTTC. Protein sequence: CASSYSSTGYNEQFF.

Points on this clonotype: Compared with germline, one end of the junction differs, possibly owing to a read error. The gene calls are TRBV4-2 and TRBJ2-2, with D perhaps matching TRBD2 (5 bases). This CDR3 has 15 residues. Germline V lookup: CDR1 LGHNA, CDR2 YNFKEQ. The CDR3 DNA reads as TGTGTCAGCAGCCAAGATCTGAGGGAATCCGGGGAGCTGTTTTTT. Amino acid sequence: CVSSQDLRESGELFF.

As concerns this clonotype: Likely a read error: the CDR3 ends without its conserved phenylalanine or tryptophan. V is TRBV4-1 and J is TRBJ2-5, with D possibly being TRBD2 (6 bases). Germline V gene data show CDR1 as MGHRA and CDR2 as YSYEKL. V lost 1 base and J lost 2, with 20 bases in between. The CDR3 runs 18 residues. This chain's CDR3 is CASSQANMGLARQETQYL. The DNA for the CDR3 is TGCGCCAGCAGCCAAGCAAACATGGGTCTAGCGAGACAAGAGACCCAGTACCTC.

Comments on this clonotype: A read error may explain this, as a much larger clone is one base away. The V and J genes are TRBV6-5 and TRBJ2-7; D call uncertain. Germline assignment: CDR1 MNHEY and CDR2 SVGAGI. The CDR3 loop spans 13 amino acids. In DNA, the CDR3 is TGTGCCAGCAGTATTGACACGAGAGGCGAGCACTACTTC. Its protein product is CASSIDTRGEHYF.

About this clonotype itself: At one of its ends the junction is not consistent with the germline gene, which may arise from a read error. The V and J genes are TRBV29-1 and TRBJ2-2; D call uncertain. The V gene's germline CDR1 is SQVTM and CDR2 ANQGSEA. The CDR3 covers 13 residues. The DNA of the CDR3 is TGCAGCGTTCGGAATATGAACACGGGGGAGCTGTTTTTT. Amino acid sequence: CSVRNMNTGELFF.

About this clonotype itself: Possible read error: a much larger clone is one base away. V gene TRBV29-1 combines with J gene TRBJ2-5, with D possibly being TRBD2 (6 bases). This CDR3 is 15 amino acids long. Germline V gene data show CDR1 as SQVTM and CDR2 as ANQGSEA. V dropped 4 bases and J dropped 1 base, with 16 bases sitting between them. CDR3 sequence: CSVGASVHLQETQYF. CDR3 DNA sequence: TGCAGCGTTGGGGCTAGCGTGCATCTCCAAGAGACCCAGTACTTC. Looking up the rest from reference TRBV29-1 and TRBJ2-5 gives the full variable domain: SAVISQKPSRDICQRGTSLTIQCQVDSQVTMMFWYRQQPGQSLTLIATANQGSEATYESGFVIDKFPISRPNLTFSTLTVSNMSPEDSSIYLCSVGASVHLQETQYFGPGTRLLVL.

In this sample, this clonotype turned up many times. The V call is TRBV29-1, the J call TRBJ2-1; possibly TRBD2 for D (5 bases). The CDR3 loop spans 13 amino acids. V lost 3 bases and J 4 bases, leaving 10 bases between the germline ends. Per the germline V gene, CDR1 is SQVTM and CDR2 is ANQGSEA. DNA of the CDR3: TGCAGCGTTGAGGTTAGCGCGTACAATGAGCAGTTCTTC. Amino acids: CSVEVSAYNEQFF.